This is a list of T cell receptor beta chains from one sample in a study of T cell responses to AZD1222 COVID-19 vaccine. TCRdb keeps only in-frame clones here, not all; method: immunoSEQ multiplex PCR. The sample has some 170,000 clones, about 87% seen once. The sample here was peripheral blood, taken 28 days after the second dose of the MenACWY control vaccine. The receptor set was obtained from an adult who received the MenACWY meningococcal vaccine as a control. The CDR3 runs from the conserved cysteine through the conserved F or W. The D gene is left open where the match is weak. Only some rows state a clone size, as once, few, many or a class for expanded clones.

clone_size	v_call	j_call	d_call	cdr3_nt	cdr3_aa
NA	TRBV7-2	TRBJ1-6	NA	TGTGCCAGCAGCTTACTGTCAGGCGGTAATTCACCCCTCCACTTT	CASSLLSGGNSPLHF
NA	TRBV5-6	TRBJ2-5	TRBD1	TGTGCCAGCAGCGTACGGACAGGCGAGGGGGAGACCCAGTACTTC	CASSVRTGEGETQYF
NA	TRBV7-9	TRBJ2-7	NA	TGTGCCAGCAGCTTCGGGGGCAGCTCCTACGAGCAGTACTTC	CASSFGGSSYEQYF
NA	TRBV14	TRBJ2-2	NA	TGTGCCAGCAGCCAAAGAGTACGGACCGGGGAGCTGTTTTTT	CASSQRVRTGELFF
NA	TRBV20-1	TRBJ1-5	NA	TGCAGTGCTAGTTGGGGTTGGAGCAATCAGCCCCAGCATTTT	CSASWGWSNQPQHF
NA	TRBV4-3	TRBJ2-1	NA	TGCGCCAGCAGCCAAGACCCTGTTAGGGCCTCCTACAATGAGCAGTTCTTC	CASSQDPVRASYNEQFF
NA	TRBV6-5	TRBJ2-7	TRBD1	TGTGCCAGCAGTCGGGACAGGTATTACGAGCAGTACTTC	CASSRDRYYEQYF
NA	TRBV3-1/TRBV3-2	TRBJ1-4	NA	TGTGCCGGCGTAAAGGAGGGGGACTCAAGTGAAAAACTGTTTTTT	CAGVKEGDSSEKLFF
NA	TRBV6-5	TRBJ1-2	NA	TGTGCCAGCAGTTACCCAAAGGGGGGGAGATATGGCTACACCTTC	CASSYPKGGRYGYTF
few	TRBV18	TRBJ1-2	TRBD1	TGTGCCAGCTCACCCGCAGGGGGTTTGGGAGCCTATGGCTACACCTTC	CASSPAGGLGAYGYTF
NA	TRBV9	TRBJ2-7	NA	TGTGCCAGCAGCGTAGCGGGAGACGCTCCCTACGAGCAGTACTTC	CASSVAGDAPYEQYF
NA	TRBV4-1	TRBJ2-1	TRBD2	TGCGCCAGCGAGGATTCAGGGACTAGCGGGAGGAATGAGCAGTTCTTC	CASEDSGTSGRNEQFF
NA	TRBV4-3	TRBJ2-3	TRBD2	TGCGCCAGCAGCCGATCACTAGCGGGGGCAGATACGCAGTATTTT	CASSRSLAGADTQYF
NA	TRBV7-3	TRBJ2-1	TRBD1	TGTGCCAGCAGCTCCCGACAGGGCGGCAATGAGCAGTTCTTC	CASSSRQGGNEQFF
NA	TRBV7-9	TRBJ1-5	NA	TGTGCCAGCAGCTCTACGGGTCAGCCCCAGCATTTT	CASSSTGQPQHF
NA	TRBV19	TRBJ2-7	NA	TGTGCCAGTAGTACCCAACAGGATTCCTACGAGCAGTACTTC	CASSTQQDSYEQYF
NA	TRBV7-9	TRBJ1-1	NA	TGTGCCAGCAGCCCCCGAGGGGGGAGGAACACTGAAGCTTTCTTT	CASSPRGGRNTEAFF
NA	TRBV6-5	TRBJ1-5	NA	TGTGCCAGCAGTTACTCGAGTTCCAGAAATCAGCCCCAGCATTTT	CASSYSSSRNQPQHF
NA	TRBV11-2	TRBJ1-5	TRBD1	TGTGCCAGCAGTACAGGGGACAATCAGCCCCAGCATTTT	CASSTGDNQPQHF
NA	TRBV7-2	TRBJ2-3	TRBD2	TGTGCCAGCAGCTCTAGGGGACTAGCGCAACACACAGATACGCAGTATTTT	CASSSRGLAQHTDTQYF
NA	TRBV7-2	TRBJ1-1	NA	TGTGCCAGCAGCCCTCAAGGGACAAGGAACACTGAAGCTTTCTTT	CASSPQGTRNTEAFF
NA	TRBV30	TRBJ1-2	NA	TGTGCCTGGACCCCGGGACAAGGTTATGGCTACACCTTC	CAWTPGQGYGYTF
once	TRBV6-5	TRBJ1-4	NA	TGTGCCAGCAGCCAGGGTATAGATGAAAAACTGTTTTTT	CASSQGIDEKLFF
NA	TRBV3-1/TRBV3-2	TRBJ2-1	NA	TGTGCCAGCACCCAACGGCGTTCCAGCTCCTACAATGAGCAGTTCTTC	CASTQRRSSSYNEQFF
NA	TRBV9	TRBJ1-3	NA	TGTGCCAGCAGCATCGCCGGGGCCTCTGGAAACACCATATATTTT	CASSIAGASGNTIYF
NA	TRBV6-2/TRBV6-3	TRBJ1-1	NA	TGTGCCAGCAGTTACTCCCAGGGGAGCACTGAAGCTTTCTTT	CASSYSQGSTEAFF
once	TRBV9	TRBJ2-7	TRBD2	TGTGCCAGCAGCGCAGCGGGAGGGCCGGGGTACGAGCAGTACTTC	CASSAAGGPGYEQYF
NA	TRBV20-1	TRBJ2-7	NA	TGCAGTGAAGGGAGTAGATACGAGCAGTACTTC	CSEGSRYEQYF
NA	TRBV18	TRBJ2-1	TRBD1	TGTGCCAGCTCACCTCAAGACAGGGACAATGAGCAGTTCTTC	CASSPQDRDNEQFF
NA	TRBV4-3	TRBJ2-1	NA	TGCGCCAGCAGCCAACGGACCCAGAGGAATGAGCAGTTCTTC	CASSQRTQRNEQFF
once	TRBV19	TRBJ1-2	NA	TGTGCCAGTCGGGGAGGCGGGACTAACTATGGCTACACCTTC	CASRGGGTNYGYTF
NA	TRBV28	TRBJ1-3	NA	TGTGCCAGCAGCGGACAGCGCAAAAACTCTGGAAACACCATATATTTT	CASSGQRKNSGNTIYF
NA	TRBV7-9	TRBJ2-7	TRBD1	TGTGCCAGCAGTTCCACAGGGGGATACTACGAGCAGTACTTC	CASSSTGGYYEQYF
NA	TRBV20-1	TRBJ2-1	NA	TGCAGTGCGCATGGCCGGGAACAGCAGTTCTTC	CSAHGREQQFF
NA	TRBV4-2	TRBJ1-1	TRBD1	TGTGCCAGCAGCCAGGTTCCCGGGACAGGGTGGAACACTGAAGCTTTCTTT	CASSQVPGTGWNTEAFF
few	TRBV20-1	TRBJ1-1	NA	TGCAGTTTGCGGGATCCCGAAGCTTTCTTT	CSLRDPEAFF
NA	TRBV19	TRBJ1-5	NA	TGTGCCAGTAGTATAGGTTCCCAGTCCAATCAGCCCCAGCATTTT	CASSIGSQSNQPQHF
NA	TRBV6-5	TRBJ2-1	NA	TGTGCCTCAGAGGACTCGAGCTCCTACAATGAGCAGTTCTTC	CASEDSSSYNEQFF
NA	TRBV6-4	TRBJ1-5	NA	TGTGCCAGCAGTCAAGACATGTCCCAGCCCCAGCATTTT	CASSQDMSQPQHF
few	TRBV7-9	TRBJ2-5	NA	TGTGCCAGCAGCTTAGAAGGTTTAGCGGAAGAGACCCAGTACTTC	CASSLEGLAEETQYF
NA	TRBV10-3	TRBJ2-7	NA	TGTGCCATCAGTGATCGGGGGACCTACGAGCAGTACTTC	CAISDRGTYEQYF
NA	TRBV5-4	TRBJ2-7	NA	TGTGCCAGCAGCGAACCCGGCAACCCCAACGAGCAGTACTTC	CASSEPGNPNEQYF
NA	TRBV11-2	TRBJ1-2	NA	TGTGCCAGCAGCTTAGGGGGAATCTATGGCTACACCTTC	CASSLGGIYGYTF
NA	TRBV6-4	TRBJ2-2	NA	TGTGCCAGCAGTGACTTGCACACCGGGGAGCTGTTTTTT	CASSDLHTGELFF
NA	TRBV9	TRBJ1-6	NA	TGTGCCAGCAGCGTAGAGGGTAGCCGGGTTGGTTCACCCCTCCACTTT	CASSVEGSRVGSPLHF
NA	TRBV7-9	TRBJ1-4	NA	TGTGCCAGCAGCTGGCCGTCTACAACTAATGAAAAACTGTTTTTT	CASSWPSTTNEKLFF
NA	TRBV7-9	TRBJ2-1	NA	TGTGCCAGCAGCTTAGTACGGTCAGCGGGTGACCAGAATGAGCAGTTCTTC	CASSLVRSAGDQNEQFF
NA	TRBV4-3	TRBJ1-3	NA	TGCGCCAGCAGCCAAGACCGTGGGCCAGGGACTGGAAACACCATATATTTT	CASSQDRGPGTGNTIYF
NA	TRBV6-5	TRBJ1-5	TRBD1	TGTGCCAGCACTAAAAAGGGGGACAGGGGGCAGCCCCAGCATTTT	CASTKKGDRGQPQHF